This TCR beta chain came from a study of siplizumab effects on memory and regulatory T cells. Study results and caveats: Unstimulated subsets accounted for the mapping of only a minor share of the clones that were alloreactive. Alloreactive sequences tracing back to unstimulated CD4+ memory cells were significantly reduced by siplizumab. In siplizumab conditions, mappable alloreactive CD4+ clones averaged about 71% Treg-derived, against 26.9% in controls. Apparently key alloresponse contributors, naive T cells also seemed more diverse than memory cells.

Germline assignment: CDR1 ENHRY and CDR2 SYGVKD. With 10 bases clipped from V and 2 bases from J, the junction kept 13 bases outside the gene matches. The CDR3 contains 17 residues. Assay: immunoSEQ multiplex PCR; the TCRdb copy retains only in-frame clones and omits some. The sample holds roughly 62,000 clones; approximately 95% are singletons and the top ten take about 40%. As for this clone: Its antigen is currently unknown.

This clonotype was sampled from a human donor in good health. The chain is built from TRBV10-3 and TRBJ2-1; 11 bases line up with TRBD2. Input material: CD8+ T cells sorted from blood. The CDR3 spells CATATSGIGGTYNEQFF. The DNA for the CDR3 is TGTGCCACCGCGACTAGCGGGATAGGGGGTACCTACAATGAGCAGTTCTTC.